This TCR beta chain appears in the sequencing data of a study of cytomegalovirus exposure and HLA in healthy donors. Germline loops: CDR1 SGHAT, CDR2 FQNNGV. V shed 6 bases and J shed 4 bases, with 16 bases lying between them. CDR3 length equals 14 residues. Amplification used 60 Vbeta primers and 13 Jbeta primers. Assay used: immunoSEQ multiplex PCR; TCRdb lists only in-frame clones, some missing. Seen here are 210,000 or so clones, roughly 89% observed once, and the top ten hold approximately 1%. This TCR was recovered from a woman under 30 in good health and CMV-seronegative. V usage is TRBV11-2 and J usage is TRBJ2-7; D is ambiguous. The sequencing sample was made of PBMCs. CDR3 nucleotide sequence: TGTGCCAGCAGGTTGGGCCCTTCGTCTTACGAGCAGTACTTC. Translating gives CASRLGPSSYEQYF.